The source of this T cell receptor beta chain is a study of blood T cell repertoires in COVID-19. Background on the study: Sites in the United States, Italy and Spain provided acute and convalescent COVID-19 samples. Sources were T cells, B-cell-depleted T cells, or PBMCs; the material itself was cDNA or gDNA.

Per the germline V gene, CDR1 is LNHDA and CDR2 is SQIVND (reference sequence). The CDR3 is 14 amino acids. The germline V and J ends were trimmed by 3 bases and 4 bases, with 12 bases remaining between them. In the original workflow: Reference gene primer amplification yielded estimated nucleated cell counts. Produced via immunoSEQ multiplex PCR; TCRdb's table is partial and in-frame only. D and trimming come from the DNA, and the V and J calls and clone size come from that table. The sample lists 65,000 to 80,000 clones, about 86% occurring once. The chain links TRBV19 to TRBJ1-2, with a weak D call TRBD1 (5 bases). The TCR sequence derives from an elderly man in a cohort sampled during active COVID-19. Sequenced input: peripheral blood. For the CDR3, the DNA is TGTGCCAGTAGTATCGGTGCGGGACCCTATGGCTACACCTTC. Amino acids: CASSIGAGPYGYTF.